One and the same sample provided the 25 T cell receptor beta chains below, sequenced in a study of T-cell memory formation after mild COVID-19. TCRdb re-called the 5' RACE reads through MiXCR, storing one row per CDR3 protein. The sample yields approximately 270,000 distinct CDR3 sequences, about 16% seen once. Material for sequencing was PBMCs or a T cell subset sorted from them (not recorded which). The receptors derive from a young man who had mild COVID-19 (a few samples of this study predate the infection). Cell type and time point are not known.

This clonotype was picked up a small number of times. The CDR3 region has the DNA TGTGCCAGCACCTTGTTAGGGGACACTGAAGCTTTCTTT. Its translation: CASTLLGDTEAFF. The rearrangement uses TRBV7-2 and TRBJ1-1, with D possibly being TRBD1 (5 bases). CDR1 SGHTA and CDR2 FQGNSA come from the germline V gene. The CDR3 length is 13 residues. V was shortened by 7 bases and J by 3 bases, with 12 bases between the two germline ends.

This clonotype came up a few times. V is TRBV4-2 and J is TRBJ1-1; 10 bases are shared with TRBD1. With V trimmed by 3 bases and J by 7 bases, 8 bases remained unmatched. The CDR3 extends over 15 amino acids. Germline V gene lookup returns CDR1 LGHNA and CDR2 YNFKEQ. Written as DNA, the CDR3 is TGTGCCAGCAGCCAGAACCGACAGGGGGCGGATGAAGCTTTCTTT. Its translation is CASSQNRQGADEAFF.

In this sample, this clonotype turned up a few times. V gene TRBV21-1 combines with J gene TRBJ2-2; the DNA was not used to check the table's D call, TRBD2. TRBV21-1 is designated a pseudogene. The CDR3 consists of 15 residues. The CDR3, as DNA: TGTGCCAGCAGTAAGGGACTAGAGAACACCGGGGAGCTGTTTTTT. It translates to CASSKGLENTGELFF.

This clonotype was recorded a few times. The rearrangement links TRBV28 to TRBJ2-1; D gene uncertain. The germline V gene encodes CDR1 MDHEN and CDR2 SYDVKM. The CDR3 covers 16 residues. With 5 bases removed from V and 5 bases from J, the gap between germline ends came to 19 bases. Here the CDR3 reads CASSPRSRPPNNEQFF. CDR3 DNA sequence: TGTGCCAGCAGTCCCCGATCTAGGCCTCCGAACAATGAGCAGTTCTTC.

This clonotype has just a few counts. The J gene is TRBJ2-1, the V gene TRBV4-3; D unresolved. CDR1 LGHNA and CDR2 YSLEER come from the germline V gene. This CDR3 contains 17 residues. Trimming stripped 0 bases from V and 0 bases from J, with 12 bases between. The CDR3 protein is CASSQDVLLSSYNEQFF. CDR3 nucleotide sequence: TGCGCCAGCAGCCAAGATGTACTCTTGAGCTCCTACAATGAGCAGTTCTTC.

The rearrangement uses TRBV4-2 and TRBJ2-3, with D possibly being TRBD2 (5 bases). The CDR3 runs 13 residues. V was cut by 4 bases and J by 6 bases, with 11 bases left in between. Germline CDR1 LGHNA, CDR2 YNFKEQ. Here the CDR3 reads CASSRETGDTQYF. Written as DNA, the CDR3 is TGTGCCAGCAGCCGGGAAACGGGGGATACGCAGTATTTT.

V usage is TRBV6-1 and J usage is TRBJ2-7; 7 bases map to TRBD2. The CDR3 is 13 residues long. With 4 bases clipped from V and 1 base from J, the junction kept 1 base outside the gene matches. Germline V gives CDR1 MNHNS, CDR2 SASEGT. CDR3 sequence (DNA): TGTGCCAGCAGTGGGGAGGGGTCCTACGAGCAGTACGTC. Translating it yields CASSGEGSYEQYV.

This clonotype turned up a few times. The chain carries TRBV27 and TRBJ2-3; 7 bases are a match to TRBD2. Germline V gives CDR1 MNHEY, CDR2 SMNVEV (reference sequence). Losses at the gene ends were 0 bases for V and 4 bases for J; bases not matched to a gene: 4. The CDR3 has 15 residues. The CDR3 nucleotides are TGTGCCAGCAGTTTATCGGGGGGGGAGGCAGATACGCAGTATTTT. It specifies CASSLSGGEADTQYF.

The rearrangement joins TRBV6-5 to TRBJ2-2; D may be TRBD2 (6 bases). CDR3 length: 14 amino acids. Germline CDR1 is MNHEY and CDR2 is SVGAGI. V lost 0 bases and J 6 bases, leaving 8 bases between the germline ends. CDR3 amino acids: CASSYSWGAGELFF. The CDR3 DNA sequence: TGTGCCAGCAGTTACTCGTGGGGGGCCGGGGAGCTGTTTTTT.

This clonotype was counted a few times. As DNA, the CDR3 is TGCGCCAGCAGCTTGGATCGAGATACGCAGTATTTT. Residues: CASSLDRDTQYF. The chain recombines TRBV5-1 with TRBJ2-3; D uncertain. Germline assignment: CDR1 SGHRS and CDR2 YFSETQ. Trimming left V 0 bases short and J 5 bases short, with 4 bases between. CDR3 size: 12 residues.

V usage is TRBV7-9 and J usage is TRBJ1-2; 9 nucleotides agree with TRBD1. The germline gives CDR1 SEHNR, CDR2 FQNEAQ (reference sequence). This CDR3 spans 15 amino acids. The V segment lost 3 bases and the J segment 6 bases; nucleotides outside the gene matches: 8. CDR3 coding DNA: TGTGCCAGCAGCTTCGACGGGACAGGGTGGGATGGCTACACCTTC. Translation gives CASSFDGTGWDGYTF. Full variable domain (remainder filled in from reference TRBV7-9 and TRBJ1-2): DTGVSQNPRHKITKRGQNVTFRCDPISEHNRLYWYRQTLGQGPEFLTYFQNEAQLEKSRLLSDRFSAERPKGSFSTLEIQRTEQGDSAMYLCASSFDGTGWDGYTFGSGTRLTVV.

This chain uses TRBV7-2 with TRBJ2-7; 7 bases agree with TRBD1. Trimming at V came to 5 bases and at J to 3 bases, leaving 10 bases not matched to a gene. The CDR3 runs to 15 residues. CDR1 and CDR2 (germline): SGHTA, FQGNSA. This CDR3 is CASSRDRHNLYEQYF. The CDR3 DNA follows: TGTGCCAGCAGCCGGGACAGACACAATCTCTACGAGCAGTACTTC.

This clonotype was observed at least ten times. V is TRBV29-1 and J is TRBJ1-3, with TRBD1 identical over 7 bases. The CDR3 covers 14 residues. Trimming took 0 bases from V and 9 from J; bases not matched to a gene: 8. Germline V gene sequence: CDR1 SQVTM, CDR2 ANQGSEA. This chain's CDR3 is CSVEDRVPGGTIYF. CDR3 nucleotides: TGCAGCGTTGAAGATCGGGTCCCAGGGGGCACCATATATTTT.

This clonotype showed up just a few times. V gene TRBV19 combines with J gene TRBJ2-5; TRBD2 aligns across 8 bases. The V segment lost 5 bases and the J segment 3 bases; nucleotides outside the gene matches: 11. CDR3 length equals 16 residues. Per the germline V gene, CDR1 is LNHDA and CDR2 is SQIVND (reference sequence). In nucleotides, the CDR3 is TGTGCCAGTAGTCCCCCAGGTGCGGGGGGTAAAGAGACCCAGTACTTC. Translated, it gives CASSPPGAGGKETQYF.

This clonotype was detected a few times. V gene TRBV6-2 or TRBV6-3 combines with J gene TRBJ2-5, with D possibly TRBD2 on 5 matching bases. The V gene's germline CDR1 is MNHEY and CDR2 SVGEGT. The CDR3 covers 14 residues. V was shortened by 5 bases and J by 7 bases, with 17 bases between the two germline ends. The CDR3: CASSPGIESGTQYF. DNA of the CDR3: TGTGCCAGCAGTCCGGGAATAGAGTCGGGGACCCAGTACTTC.

The chain combines TRBV7-2 with TRBJ1-5, with D perhaps TRBD1 (6 bases). V was pared by 6 bases and J by 2 bases, with 14 bases between. Germline V gives CDR1 SGHTA, CDR2 FQGNSA. The length of the CDR3 is 15 residues. CDR3 nucleotide sequence: TGTGCCAGCAGACCGGGGGCGGCGGGCAATCAGCCCCAGCATTTT. Its protein is CASRPGAAGNQPQHF.

The chain links TRBV12-3 or TRBV12-4 to TRBJ2-7, with D possibly being TRBD1 (6 bases). Deletions cut 2 bases from V and 1 base from J, with 12 bases between. This CDR3 contains 15 residues. CDR3 DNA: TGTGCCAGCAGTTTACAGGGGCGCGTGTCCTACGAGCAGTACTTC. Protein sequence: CASSLQGRVSYEQYF.

This clonotype has at least ten counts. The J gene is TRBJ2-3, the V gene TRBV7-2; possible D gene TRBD2, 6 bases. Per germline, CDR1 SGHTA and CDR2 FQGNSA. The CDR3 runs 15 residues. V lost 3 bases, J lost 1 base, and 11 bases lay in between. CDR3 region: CASSFLAVGTDTQYF. CDR3 nucleotides: TGTGCCAGCAGCTTCTTAGCGGTGGGCACAGATACGCAGTATTTT.

The V gene is TRBV9, the J gene TRBJ2-3; possibly TRBD2 for D (6 bases). Germline V gives CDR1 SGDLS, CDR2 YYNGEE. With 3 bases removed from V and 4 bases from J, the gap between germline ends came to 9 bases. The CDR3 totals 13 residues. This CDR3 reads CASSDSSADTQYF. The CDR3 nucleotides read TGTGCCAGCAGCGATTCTAGCGCAGATACGCAGTATTTT.

The V call is TRBV6-5, the J call TRBJ1-2; possibly TRBD1 for D (6 bases). The CDR3 spans 14 residues. Trimming stripped 1 base from V and 5 bases from J, with 11 bases between. Germline lookup yields CDR1 MNHEY and CDR2 SVGAGI. This CDR3 is CASSYWQGQYGYTF. The DNA of the CDR3 is TGTGCCAGCAGTTACTGGCAGGGGCAATATGGCTACACCTTC.

The genes are TRBV11-2 and TRBJ2-4; D is unclear. This CDR3 has 12 residues. V dropped 5 bases and J dropped 6 bases, with 8 bases sitting between them. Germline V gene sequence: CDR1 SGHAT, CDR2 FQNNGV. The CDR3 DNA is TGTGCCAGCAGCCCTACCTTAAACATTCAGTACTTC. Amino acid sequence: CASSPTLNIQYF.

There are a few counts of this clonotype. The V gene is TRBV20-1, the J gene TRBJ2-5; 8 positions agree with TRBD1. The germline gives CDR1 DFQATT, CDR2 SNEGSKA (reference sequence). Losses at the gene ends were 3 bases for V and 8 bases for J; bases not matched to a gene: 14. The CDR3 covers 15 residues. CDR3 nucleotides: TGCAGTGCTAGGCCAGTTCCGGACAGGGATGACACCCAGTACTTC. It translates to CSARPVPDRDDTQYF.

This clonotype has a handful of counts. The V and J genes are TRBV15 and TRBJ2-1, with 8 bases aligning to TRBD2. The V gene's germline CDR1 is LNHNV and CDR2 YYDKDF (reference sequence). The CDR3 length is 14 residues. Trimming removed 9 bases from V and 6 bases from J; junction bases left unmatched: 10. The chain's CDR3 is CATTPGGHGNEQFF. Written as DNA, the CDR3 is TGTGCCACTACCCCGGGGGGGCACGGCAATGAGCAGTTCTTC. Supplemented by reference TRBV15 and TRBJ2-1, the full variable domain reads DAMVIQNPRYQVTQFGKPVTLSCSQTLNHNVMYWYQQKSSQAPKLLFHYYDKDFNNEADTPDNFQSRRPNTSFCFLDIRSPGLGDTAMYLCATTPGGHGNEQFFGPGTRLTVL.

The chain links TRBV7-6 to TRBJ2-7; 7 bases agree with TRBD2. The CDR3 runs to 14 residues. Germline loops: CDR1 SGHVS, CDR2 FNYEAQ. After removal of 3 bases from V and 3 bases from J, the junction contained 5 bases not matched to a gene. The CDR3 nucleotides are TGTGCCAGCAGCTTTCGGGGGGATGGCTACGAGCAGTACGTC. As protein: CASSFRGDGYEQYV.

The rearrangement links TRBV6-5 to TRBJ2-5; 11 bases match TRBD2. CDR3 length: 16 residues. Germline CDR1 MNHEY, CDR2 SVGAGI. The V and J ends lost 0 bases and 5 bases, in that order; junction bases with no gene match: 5. CDR3 nucleotides: TGTGCCAGCAGTTACTCCCTAGCGGGGGGCGGGGAGACCCAGTACTTC. This gives the protein CASSYSLAGGGETQYF.